Shown below are 15 T cell receptor beta chains from a single sample sequenced in a study of T cell repertoires in cytomegalovirus infection. These TCRs' antigens remain unknown. MiXCR, applied by TCRdb to the reads, yields one record per CDR3 protein. The profile shows about 890,000 distinct CDR3 sequences, around a third of them singletons. The source was cultured CD8+ T cells from PBMCs, collected from culture after CMV antigen stimulation. Source of these receptors: a human donor in good health (CMV status not recorded). Some clones in this sample may be carry-over from other donors' samples.

V is TRBV5-1 and J is TRBJ2-2, with a weak D call TRBD1 (6 bases). The CDR3 has 18 amino acids. V lost 2 bases, J lost 0 bases, and 17 bases lay in between. Germline assignment: CDR1 SGHRS and CDR2 YFSETQ. This CDR3 is CASSFNPGHFTNTGELFF. The CDR3 DNA is TGCGCCAGCAGCTTCAACCCGGGACACTTTACGAACACCGGGGAGCTGTTTTTT.

In its sample, this clonotype was seen a few times. The chain recombines TRBV6-6 with TRBJ2-1; 8 nucleotides match TRBD2. From germline, CDR1 is MNHNY and CDR2 SVGAGI (reference sequence). The CDR3 contains 21 residues. V gave up 0 bases and J gave up 3 bases; unmatched junction bases: 19. The CDR3 loop reads CASSYSNSVASGGPIYNEQFF. DNA for the CDR3: TGTGCCAGCAGTTACTCGAATTCGGTGGCGAGCGGGGGACCGATCTACAATGAGCAGTTCTTC.

At least ten counts were recorded for this clonotype. The CDR3 sequence: CASSVTKIMNTEAFF. The CDR3 nucleotides are TGTGCCAGCAGCGTTACCAAAATCATGAACACTGAAGCTTTCTTT. The gene calls are TRBV7-2 and TRBJ1-1, with D uncertain. V lost 5 bases, J lost 0 bases, and 13 bases lay in between. The CDR3 has 15 amino acids. Per germline, CDR1 SGHTA and CDR2 FQGNSA.

This chain links TRBV27 with TRBJ2-7, with TRBD1 identical over 9 bases. V gave up 8 bases and J gave up 3 bases; unmatched junction bases: 2. This CDR3 has 12 amino acids. The germline V gene has CDR1 MNHEY and CDR2 SMNVEV (reference sequence). The CDR3 bases are TGTGCCAGCGGACAGGGGATCTACGAGCAGTACTTC. Its translation is CASGQGIYEQYF.

This clonotype was seen a handful of times. The rearrangement joins TRBV28 to TRBJ1-5; D is unclear. V was shortened by 3 bases and J by 4 bases, with 10 bases between the two germline ends. There are 14 residues in the CDR3. Germline CDR1 reads MDHEN; CDR2 reads SYDVKM. CDR3 loop: CASSLVQTNQPQHF. The CDR3 nucleotides are TGTGCCAGCAGTTTGGTACAAACGAATCAGCCCCAGCATTTT.

Of note for this clonotype: A much more abundant neighbour one base away suggests this may be a read error. This chain connects TRBV27 to TRBJ2-1; no firm D call. The germline V gene has CDR1 MNHEY and CDR2 SMNVEV (reference sequence). CDR3 size: 15 residues. Trimming stripped 8 bases from V and 0 bases from J, with 14 bases between. The CDR3 coding sequence is TGTGCCAGCTTTTCTACTGTGGGCTCCTACAATGAGCAGTTCTTC. It specifies CASFSTVGSYNEQFF.

Note on this clonotype: Since a much larger clone is just one base distant, this may be a read error. The rearrangement links TRBV7-9 to TRBJ1-2; 9 nucleotides line up with TRBD1. CDR3 length: 16 residues. The germline V gene has CDR1 SEHNR and CDR2 FQNEAQ (reference sequence). DNA of the CDR3: TGTACCAGCAGCGGACTACCGATACAGGGGGCCTATGGCTACACCTTC. Amino acids: CTSSGLPIQGAYGYTF.

This clonotype turned up a few times. The chain joins TRBV2 to TRBJ1-2, with TRBD1 matching over 7 bases. Germline assignment: CDR1 SNHLY and CDR2 FYNNEI. CDR3 length equals 14 residues. Trimming took 5 bases from V and 0 from J; bases not matched to a gene: 3. The CDR3, as DNA: TGTGCCAGCAGTTCGGGACAGCCTAACTATGGCTACACCTTC. This gives the protein CASSSGQPNYGYTF. The whole variable domain, filled in from reference TRBV2 and TRBJ1-2, reads EPEVTQTPSHQVTQMGQEVILRCVPISNHLYFYWYRQILGQKVEFLVSFYNNEISEKSEIFDDQFSVERPDGSNFTLKIRSTKLEDSAMYFCASSSGQPNYGYTFGSGTRLTVV.

This clonotype was recorded at least ten times. This chain links TRBV7-9 with TRBJ2-2; D gene uncertain. There are 12 residues in the CDR3. Trimming left V 4 bases short and J 4 bases short, with 4 bases between. Germline CDR1 and CDR2: SEHNR and FQNEAQ (reference sequence). CDR3 sequence: CASSSSTGELFF. The CDR3, as DNA: TGTGCCAGCAGCTCGTCCACCGGGGAGCTGTTTTTT.

This clonotype was seen at least ten times. V gene TRBV6-1 combines with J gene TRBJ2-2; 8 bases fit TRBD1. Per germline, CDR1 MNHNS and CDR2 SASEGT. The V and J ends lost 5 bases and 5 bases, in that order; junction bases with no gene match: 7. CDR3 size: 15 residues. The CDR3 reads CASSLGQGRTGELFF. The CDR3 bases are TGTGCCAGCAGTTTAGGACAGGGTAGGACCGGGGAGCTGTTTTTT.

This clonotype was observed a handful of times. The V call is TRBV29-1, the J call TRBJ2-1; D is unclear. V lost 1 base to trimming and J lost 4 bases, with 20 bases between them. The CDR3 consists of 17 residues. Germline V CDR1 and CDR2: SQVTM, ANQGSEA. Written as DNA, the CDR3 is TGCAGCGTTGAAGGCTACACCTTTGGGAAACAATACAATGAGCAGTTCTTC. It translates to CSVEGYTFGKQYNEQFF.

J is TRBJ2-7 and V is TRBV10-3; the D call may be TRBD1 or TRBD2 (5 bases each). This CDR3 region has 13 residues. The germline V and J ends were trimmed by 6 bases and 3 bases, with 12 bases remaining between them. Germline V CDR1 and CDR2: ENHRY, SYGVKD. CDR3 region: CAIRIGAHYEQYF. The CDR3 nucleotides are TGTGCCATCAGGATCGGGGCACACTACGAGCAGTACTTC.

This clonotype has only one observation. The rearrangement joins TRBV6-1 to TRBJ1-5, with D uncertain. The germline V gene encodes CDR1 MNHNS and CDR2 SASEGT. There are 13 residues in the CDR3. Deletions cut 5 bases from V and 7 bases from J, with 12 bases between. This CDR3 reads CASSYTQGQPQHF. The CDR3 DNA is TGTGCCAGCAGTTATACTCAAGGACAGCCCCAGCATTTT.

The chain combines TRBV6-2 or TRBV6-3 with TRBJ2-7; 10 bases map to TRBD1. From germline, CDR1 is MNHEY and CDR2 SVGEGT. This CDR3 spans 16 amino acids. Trimming cost V 5 bases and J 4 bases; bases outside gene matches: 11. CDR3: CASSTGQGQGIYEQYV. CDR3 sequence (DNA): TGTGCCAGCAGTACGGGCCAGGGACAGGGGATTTACGAGCAGTACGTC.

Only a few counts were recorded for this clonotype. The rearrangement links TRBV6-5 to TRBJ1-2; no reliable D call. The CDR3 runs 14 residues. V lost 2 bases, J lost 6 bases, and 13 bases lay in between. Per the germline V gene, CDR1 is MNHEY and CDR2 is SVGAGI. The CDR3 region is CASSYAQPSDGYTF. In DNA form, the CDR3 reads TGTGCCAGCAGTTACGCGCAGCCCTCCGATGGCTACACCTTC.